Following are 27 T cell receptor beta chains from one sample sequenced in a study of technical replicates of blood from a handful of donors. Some clones are missing from TCRdb's copy, which holds only in-frame ones; the method was immunoSEQ multiplex PCR. Of tens of thousands of clones listed, around 90% are singletons. Source material: T cells isolated from PBMCs. These TCRs come from a human donor in good health.

The chain employs TRBV4-1 and TRBJ2-1; a possible D gene is TRBD1 (5 bases). V lost 0 bases to trimming and J lost 1 base, with 10 bases between them. The CDR3 sequence is 16 residues long. The germline gives CDR1 MGHRA, CDR2 YSYEKL. The CDR3 region is CASSQDFDRSYNEQFF. In DNA, the CDR3 is TGCGCCAGCAGCCAAGATTTTGACAGATCCTACAATGAGCAGTTCTTC.

This clone is a singleton in its sample. The V call is TRBV5-1, the J call TRBJ2-7, with TRBD1 as a possible D gene (6 bases). Germline assignment: CDR1 SGHRS and CDR2 YFSETQ. V was clipped by 1 base and J by 5 bases, with 16 bases between them. This CDR3 region has 15 residues. The CDR3 reads CASSLLQGYANEQYF. CDR3 DNA: TGCGCCAGCAGCTTGTTACAGGGTTATGCGAACGAGCAGTACTTC.

This rearrangement joins TRBV25-1 to TRBJ1-5, with D possibly TRBD1 on 6 matching bases. Germline CDR1 MGHDK, CDR2 SYGVNS. V gave up 2 bases and J gave up 2 bases, with 10 bases separating them. The CDR3 totals 15 residues. CDR3 bases: TGTGCCAGCAGTGAAGGGACACAGGGCAATCAGCCCCAGCATTTT. This codes for CASSEGTQGNQPQHF.

The rearrangement joins TRBV10-3 to TRBJ2-6, with D possibly being TRBD2 (5 bases). V was pared by 4 bases and J by 2 bases, with 15 bases between. This CDR3 region has 17 residues. CDR1 ENHRY and CDR2 SYGVKD come from the germline V gene. In DNA, the CDR3 is TGTGCCATCAGTGCGCCGGGAAGAGGGACTGGGGCCAACGTCCTGACTTTC. This translates into CAISAPGRGTGANVLTF.

The gene calls are TRBV27 and TRBJ1-4; D may be TRBD1 (6 bases). Trimming cost V 10 bases and J 0 bases, with 18 bases left between them. The CDR3 has 16 amino acids. Germline V gene data show CDR1 as MNHEY and CDR2 as SMNVEV (reference sequence). CDR3 sequence (DNA): TGTGCCACATCCCCGGGACAATCAGCAACTAATGAAAAACTGTTTTTT. This codes for CATSPGQSATNEKLFF.

The chain joins TRBV7-9 to TRBJ1-1; D is ambiguous. V shed 0 bases and J shed 5 bases, with 10 bases lying between them. CDR3 length: 14 residues. The V gene's germline CDR1 is SEHNR and CDR2 FQNEAQ (reference sequence). CDR3 residues: CASSLASGWTEAFF. The CDR3 region has the DNA TGTGCCAGCAGCTTAGCCTCGGGGTGGACTGAAGCTTTCTTT.

This chain uses TRBV11-2 with TRBJ2-1; TRBD1 matches 7 bases. Trimming took 3 bases from V and 10 from J; bases not matched to a gene: 15. The CDR3 consists of 16 residues. Per germline, CDR1 SGHAT and CDR2 FQNNGV. The CDR3 loop is CASSFDYVGQGEEQFF. CDR3 coding DNA: TGTGCCAGCAGCTTTGATTATGTGGGGCAGGGGGAAGAGCAGTTCTTC.

The chain joins TRBV5-6 to TRBJ2-1; D perhaps matches TRBD2 (5 bases). Germline values: CDR1 SGHDT, CDR2 YYEEEE. The CDR3 consists of 14 residues. The V and J ends lost 4 bases and 5 bases respectively, with 13 bases between them. CDR3 coding DNA: TGTGCCAGCAGCCGGACCGGGGAAAACAATGAGCAGTTCTTC. Its protein product is CASSRTGENNEQFF.

V and J are TRBV7-9 and TRBJ1-2; a possible D gene is TRBD1 (6 bases). Trimming shortened V by 4 bases and J by 2 bases, and 14 bases separated the two germline ends. The CDR3 covers 15 residues. Germline lookup yields CDR1 SEHNR and CDR2 FQNEAQ (reference sequence). CDR3 amino acids: CASSSGGLGNYGYTF. The DNA of the CDR3 is TGTGCCAGCAGCTCCGGGGGGCTCGGGAACTATGGCTACACCTTC.

The rearrangement links TRBV5-1 to TRBJ1-1; D is unclear. This CDR3 is 14 amino acids long. The V and J ends lost 6 bases and 2 bases respectively, with 14 bases between them. Germline V gene lookup returns CDR1 SGHRS and CDR2 YFSETQ. The CDR3: CASTPQVFNTEAFF. In nucleotides, the CDR3 is TGCGCCAGCACCCCCCAGGTCTTCAACACTGAAGCTTTCTTT.

This chain connects TRBV19 to TRBJ2-1, with D unresolved. Trimming cost V 3 bases and J 7 bases, with 10 bases left between them. CDR3 length equals 13 residues. The germline V gene encodes CDR1 LNHDA and CDR2 SQIVND (reference sequence). This chain's CDR3 is CASSIGLNNEQFF. The DNA of the CDR3 is TGTGCCAGTAGTATTGGGCTGAATAATGAGCAGTTCTTC.

DNA of the CDR3: TGTGCCATCGACAGTGTCGGTGAGCAGTTCTTC. Its translation is CAIDSVGEQFF. The chain recombines TRBV10-3 with TRBJ2-1, with D perhaps TRBD1 (5 bases). Trimming removed 8 bases from V and 9 bases from J, with 11 bases in between. The CDR3 totals 11 residues. In germline, CDR1 is ENHRY, CDR2 SYGVKD.

This clone was seen a single time. The chain couples TRBV6-6 to TRBJ2-7, with 13 positions matching TRBD2. There are 16 residues in the CDR3. Per the germline V gene, CDR1 is MNHNY and CDR2 is SVGAGI (reference sequence). Losses at the gene ends were 7 bases for V and 4 bases for J; bases not matched to a gene: 10. CDR3 sequence: CASTSKTSGGSYEQYF. CDR3 in DNA: TGTGCCAGCACCTCGAAGACTAGCGGGGGGTCTTACGAGCAGTACTTC.

CDR3 coding DNA: TGTGCCAGCAGCCAAGATATTTTATCGAGGTCCGGGGAGCTGTTTTTT. Translating gives CASSQDILSRSGELFF. V usage is TRBV4-2 and J usage is TRBJ2-2, with D unclear. V shed 0 bases and J shed 6 bases, with 14 bases lying between them. Germline values: CDR1 LGHNA, CDR2 YNFKEQ. This CDR3 contains 16 residues.

In this sample, this clone turned up once. The rearrangement links TRBV11-2 to TRBJ2-3, with a tentative D call TRBD1 (5 bases). The CDR3 consists of 15 residues. V shed 0 bases and J shed 0 bases, with 7 bases lying between them. CDR1 is SGHAT and CDR2 is FQNNGV in the germline V gene. This CDR3 is CASSLEYRSTDTQYF. In DNA form, the CDR3 reads TGTGCCAGCAGCTTAGAATACAGGAGCACAGATACGCAGTATTTT.

The chain has TRBV30 and TRBJ1-4; 10 nucleotides line up with TRBD1. In germline, CDR1 is GTSNPN, CDR2 SVGIG (reference sequence). This CDR3 comprises 17 residues. After removal of 5 bases from V and 7 bases from J, the junction contained 16 bases not matched to a gene. The CDR3 is CAWGRGDRGQGSEKLFF. Written as DNA, the CDR3 is TGTGCCTGGGGCAGGGGCGACAGGGGGCAAGGAAGTGAAAAACTGTTTTTT.

The chain carries TRBV7-9 and TRBJ1-2, with D possibly being TRBD1 (6 bases). Trimming took off 5 bases at V and 1 base at J, with 17 bases between the two ends. Germline loops: CDR1 SEHNR, CDR2 FQNEAQ (reference sequence). The CDR3 runs to 16 residues. The CDR3 DNA sequence: TGTGCCAGCAGCCCGCCAACAGGGATTATTAACTATGGCTACACCTTC. Translating gives CASSPPTGIINYGYTF.

This clone has only one observation. The V call is TRBV7-9, the J call TRBJ1-4; TRBD1 agrees at 8 bases. Germline CDR1 SEHNR, CDR2 FQNEAQ (reference sequence). V gave up 6 bases and J gave up 8 bases; unmatched junction bases: 8. This CDR3 region has 14 residues. CDR3 nucleotides: TGTGCCAGCAGACAAGGACAGGGAAGCGAAAAACTGTTTTTT. It yields the protein CASRQGQGSEKLFF.

The chain links TRBV2 to TRBJ2-1, with 8 positions matching TRBD1. The V gene's germline CDR1 is SNHLY and CDR2 FYNNEI. The CDR3 is 14 amino acids. Losses at the gene ends were 3 bases for V and 8 bases for J; bases not matched to a gene: 6. This CDR3 is CASSDRGPVDEQFF. CDR3 nucleotide sequence: TGTGCCAGCAGTGACAGGGGGCCGGTCGATGAGCAGTTCTTC.

The V gene is TRBV19, the J gene TRBJ2-2; 14 bases match TRBD2. Germline CDR1 reads LNHDA; CDR2 reads SQIVND (reference sequence). The CDR3 covers 17 residues. V shed 7 bases, J shed 5 bases, and the junction held 9 bases outside the gene matches. For the CDR3, the DNA is TGTGCCAGTACGAGGACTAGCGGGGGGCTAGGGACCGGGGAGCTGTTTTTT. Translated: CASTRTSGGLGTGELFF.

The chain couples TRBV5-1 to TRBJ2-5; 7 positions match TRBD1. With 0 bases clipped from V and 4 bases from J, the junction kept 0 bases outside the gene matches. Per germline, CDR1 SGHRS and CDR2 YFSETQ. The CDR3 totals 13 residues. The CDR3 region has the DNA TGCGCCAGCAGCTTGGACAGGGGAGAGACCCAGTACTTC. Protein product: CASSLDRGETQYF.

The CDR3 protein is CASSLASGRVWEEQYF. CDR3 sequence (DNA): TGTGCCAGCAGCTTAGCTAGCGGGAGAGTGTGGGAAGAGCAGTACTTC. The chain carries TRBV7-6 and TRBJ2-7; TRBD2 agrees at 9 bases. CDR3 length: 16 amino acids. With 0 bases clipped from V and 7 bases from J, the junction kept 10 bases outside the gene matches. Germline lookup yields CDR1 SGHVS and CDR2 FNYEAQ.

CDR3 amino acids: CASSLVGNTIYF. In DNA form, the CDR3 reads TGTGCCAGTAGTCTTGTTGGAAACACCATATATTTT. V and J are TRBV19 and TRBJ1-3, with no clear D. The CDR3 is 12 amino acids. V lost 5 bases to trimming and J lost 3 bases, with 5 bases between them. CDR1 is LNHDA, CDR2 SQIVND, per germline (reference sequence).

CDR3 protein: CASSLEGAMNTEAFF. The CDR3 DNA follows: TGCGCCAGCAGCTTGGAGGGGGCCATGAACACTGAAGCTTTCTTT. V and J are TRBV5-1 and TRBJ1-1; TRBD1 agrees at 7 bases. Trimming at V came to 0 bases and at J to 0 bases, leaving 2 bases not matched to a gene. CDR1 SGHRS and CDR2 YFSETQ come from the germline V gene. This CDR3 region has 15 residues.

The DNA for the CDR3 is TGTGCCAGCAGTTACATTGGAGGGGACGGGGAGACCCAGTACTTC. Translation: CASSYIGGDGETQYF. The chain combines TRBV6-5 with TRBJ2-5; tentative D call: TRBD2 (6 bases). Trimming left V 2 bases short and J 5 bases short, with 15 bases between. The CDR3 is 15 amino acids. Germline assignment: CDR1 MNHEY and CDR2 SVGAGI.

The rearrangement joins TRBV7-9 to TRBJ2-2; D possibly corresponds to TRBD2 (6 bases). V gave up 3 bases and J gave up 1 base, with 18 bases separating them. This CDR3 region has 18 residues. CDR1 SEHNR and CDR2 FQNEAQ come from the germline V gene (reference sequence). The CDR3 sequence: CASSLRLGLTMNTGELFF. The CDR3 nucleotides read TGTGCCAGCAGCTTGCGACTAGGACTAACAATGAACACCGGGGAGCTGTTTTTT.

The CDR3 spells CASSIGRYSNQPQHF. DNA for the CDR3: TGTGCCAGTAGTATCGGGAGGTATAGCAATCAGCCCCAGCATTTT. V is TRBV19 and J is TRBJ1-5; D call uncertain. V lost 3 bases and J 0 bases, leaving 9 bases between the germline ends. The CDR3 is 15 amino acids. Germline assignment: CDR1 LNHDA and CDR2 SQIVND (reference sequence).